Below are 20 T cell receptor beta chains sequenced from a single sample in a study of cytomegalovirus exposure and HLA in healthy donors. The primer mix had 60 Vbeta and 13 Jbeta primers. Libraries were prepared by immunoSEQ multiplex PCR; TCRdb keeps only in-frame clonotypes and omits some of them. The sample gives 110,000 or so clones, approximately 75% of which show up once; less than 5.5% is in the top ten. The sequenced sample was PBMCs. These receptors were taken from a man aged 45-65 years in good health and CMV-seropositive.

The CDR3 protein is CASSRAGRFTEAFF. CDR3 in DNA: TGTGCCAGCAGTAGGGCAGGGAGGTTCACTGAAGCTTTCTTT. This chain uses TRBV28 with TRBJ1-1, with D possibly being TRBD1 (5 bases). CDR3 length: 14 amino acids. The V and J ends lost 5 bases and 4 bases respectively, with 14 bases between them. CDR1 and CDR2 (germline): MDHEN, SYDVKM.

The CDR3 DNA follows: TGTGCCAGCAGCCTGGGACTCACCGGGGAGCTGTTTTTT. Amino acid sequence: CASSLGLTGELFF. The chain couples TRBV5-4 to TRBJ2-2; tentative D call: TRBD2 (6 bases). Per germline, CDR1 SGHNT and CDR2 YYREEE (reference sequence). This CDR3 region has 13 residues. Trimming stripped 4 bases from V and 4 bases from J, with 8 bases between.

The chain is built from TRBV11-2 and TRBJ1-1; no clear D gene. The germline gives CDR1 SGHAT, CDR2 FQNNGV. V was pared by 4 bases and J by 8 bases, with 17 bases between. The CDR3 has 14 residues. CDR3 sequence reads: CASSYTTGKGEAFF. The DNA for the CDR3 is TGTGCCAGCAGCTACACCACCGGGAAAGGGGAAGCTTTCTTT.

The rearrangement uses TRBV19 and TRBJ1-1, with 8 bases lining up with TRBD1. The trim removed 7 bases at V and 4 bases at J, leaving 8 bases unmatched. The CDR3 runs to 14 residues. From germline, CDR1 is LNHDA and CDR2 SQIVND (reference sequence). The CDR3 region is CASKGRGPVTEAFF. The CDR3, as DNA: TGTGCCAGTAAAGGCAGGGGGCCAGTCACTGAAGCTTTCTTT.

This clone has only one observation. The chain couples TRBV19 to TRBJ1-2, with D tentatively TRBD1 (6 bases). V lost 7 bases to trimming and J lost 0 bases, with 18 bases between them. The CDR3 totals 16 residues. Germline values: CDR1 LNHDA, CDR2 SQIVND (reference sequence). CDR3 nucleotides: TGTGCCAGTATTAGGTCTCGGACAGACGCTAACTATGGCTACACCTTC. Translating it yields CASIRSRTDANYGYTF.

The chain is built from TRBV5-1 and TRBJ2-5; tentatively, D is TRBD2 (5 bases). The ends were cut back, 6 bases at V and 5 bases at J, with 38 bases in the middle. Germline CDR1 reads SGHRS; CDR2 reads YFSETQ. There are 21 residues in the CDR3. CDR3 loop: CASTPSSRTGEEVAFWETQYF. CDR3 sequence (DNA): TGCGCCAGCACCCCATCTTCGCGAACGGGTGAGGAGGTAGCGTTTTGGGAGACCCAGTACTTC.

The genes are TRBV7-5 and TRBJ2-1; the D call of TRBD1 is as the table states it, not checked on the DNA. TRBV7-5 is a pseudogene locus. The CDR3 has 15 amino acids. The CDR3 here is CARSTRDRSLNEQFF. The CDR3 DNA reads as TGTGCCAGAAGCACCCGGGACAGGTCACTCAATGAGCAGTTCTTC.

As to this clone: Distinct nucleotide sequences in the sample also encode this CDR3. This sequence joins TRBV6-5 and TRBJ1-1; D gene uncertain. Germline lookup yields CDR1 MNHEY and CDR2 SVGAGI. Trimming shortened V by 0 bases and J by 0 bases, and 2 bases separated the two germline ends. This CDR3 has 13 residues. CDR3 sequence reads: CASSYSMNTEAFF. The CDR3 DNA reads TGTGCCAGCAGTTACTCCATGAACACTGAAGCTTTCTTT.

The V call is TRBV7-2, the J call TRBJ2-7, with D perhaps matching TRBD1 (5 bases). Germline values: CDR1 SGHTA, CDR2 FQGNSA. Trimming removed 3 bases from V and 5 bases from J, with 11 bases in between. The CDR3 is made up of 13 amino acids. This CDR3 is CASSLGWGDEQYF. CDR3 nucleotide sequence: TGTGCCAGCAGCTTGGGGTGGGGCGACGAGCAGTACTTC.

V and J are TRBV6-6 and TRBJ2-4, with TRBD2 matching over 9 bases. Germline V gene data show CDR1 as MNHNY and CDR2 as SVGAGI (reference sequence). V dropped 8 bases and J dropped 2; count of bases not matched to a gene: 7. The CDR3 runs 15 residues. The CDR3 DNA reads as TGTGCCAGCGAGTCTAGCGGGACCACCAAAAACATTCAGTACTTC. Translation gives CASESSGTTKNIQYF.

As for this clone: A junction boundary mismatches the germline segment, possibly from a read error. As DNA, the CDR3 is TGTGCCGGCAGTGGGGACAGGGTGGGGTATGGCTACACCTTC. Translating gives CAGSGDRVGYGYTF. This rearrangement joins TRBV2 to TRBJ1-2; 9 nucleotides line up with TRBD1. Germline-derived CDR1 and CDR2 are SNHLY and FYNNEI. The CDR3 contains 14 residues.

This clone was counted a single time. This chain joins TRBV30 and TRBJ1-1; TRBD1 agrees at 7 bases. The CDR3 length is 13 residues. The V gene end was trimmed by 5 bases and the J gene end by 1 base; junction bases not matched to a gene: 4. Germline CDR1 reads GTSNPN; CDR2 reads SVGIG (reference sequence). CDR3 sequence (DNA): TGTGCCTGGGAGGGACAGCCGAACACTGAAGCTTTCTTT. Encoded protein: CAWEGQPNTEAFF. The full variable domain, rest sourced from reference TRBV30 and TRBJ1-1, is SQTIHQWPATLVQPVGSPLSLECTVEGTSNPNLYWYRQAAGRGLQLLFYSVGIGQISSEVPQNLSASRPQDRQFILSSKKLLLSDSGFYLCAWEGQPNTEAFFGQGTRLTVV.

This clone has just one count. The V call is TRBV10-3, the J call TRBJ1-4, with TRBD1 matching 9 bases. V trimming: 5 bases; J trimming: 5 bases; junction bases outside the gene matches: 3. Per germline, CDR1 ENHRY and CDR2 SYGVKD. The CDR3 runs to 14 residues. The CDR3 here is CAISSGTGNEKLFF. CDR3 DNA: TGTGCCATCAGTTCCGGGACAGGGAATGAAAAACTGTTTTTT.

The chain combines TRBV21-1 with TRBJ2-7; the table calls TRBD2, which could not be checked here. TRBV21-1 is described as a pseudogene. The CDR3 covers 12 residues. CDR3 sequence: CSRGGGLYEQYF. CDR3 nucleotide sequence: TGTTCCCGGGGGGGCGGGTTATACGAGCAGTACTTC.

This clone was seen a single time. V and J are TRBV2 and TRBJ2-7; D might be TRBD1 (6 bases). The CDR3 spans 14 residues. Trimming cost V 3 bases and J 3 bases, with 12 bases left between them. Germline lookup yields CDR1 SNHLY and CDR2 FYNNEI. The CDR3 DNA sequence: TGTGCCAGCAGTGATACCGGGACAATCTACGAGCAGTACTTC. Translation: CASSDTGTIYEQYF.

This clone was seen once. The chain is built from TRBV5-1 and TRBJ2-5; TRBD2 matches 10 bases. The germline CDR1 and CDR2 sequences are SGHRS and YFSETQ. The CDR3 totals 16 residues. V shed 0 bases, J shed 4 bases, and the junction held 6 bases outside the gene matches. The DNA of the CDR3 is TGCGCCAGCAGCTTGGACGCTAGCGGGGGACTAGAGACCCAGTACTTC. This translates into CASSLDASGGLETQYF.

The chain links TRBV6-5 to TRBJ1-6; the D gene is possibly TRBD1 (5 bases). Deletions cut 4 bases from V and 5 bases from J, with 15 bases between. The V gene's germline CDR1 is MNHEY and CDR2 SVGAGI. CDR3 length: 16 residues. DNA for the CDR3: TGTGCCAGCAGTTCCCTGGGGGGAGCGGATAATTCACCCCTCCACTTT. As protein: CASSSLGGADNSPLHF.

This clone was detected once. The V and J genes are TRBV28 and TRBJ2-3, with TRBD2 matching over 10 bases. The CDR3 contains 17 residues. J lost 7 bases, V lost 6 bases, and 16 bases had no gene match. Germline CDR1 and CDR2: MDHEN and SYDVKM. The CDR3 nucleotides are TGTGCCAGCAGCCCCGCACGGACTAGCGGCCCATTCTATACGCAGTATTTT. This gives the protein CASSPARTSGPFYTQYF.

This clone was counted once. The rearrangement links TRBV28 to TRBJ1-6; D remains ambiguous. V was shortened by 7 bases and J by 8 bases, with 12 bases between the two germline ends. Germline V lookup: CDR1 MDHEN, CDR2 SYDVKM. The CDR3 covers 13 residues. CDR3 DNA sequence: TGTGCCAGCACCGTGGGGAGTTATTCACCCCTCCACTTT. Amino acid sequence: CASTVGSYSPLHF.

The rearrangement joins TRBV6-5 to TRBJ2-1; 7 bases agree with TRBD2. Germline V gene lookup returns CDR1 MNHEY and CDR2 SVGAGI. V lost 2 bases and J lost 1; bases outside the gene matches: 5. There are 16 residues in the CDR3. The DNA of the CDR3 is TGTGCCAGCAGTTACGGGGGGGACGATTCCTACAATGAGCAGTTCTTC. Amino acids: CASSYGGDDSYNEQFF.